This T cell receptor beta chain was identified in a study of cytomegalovirus exposure and HLA in healthy donors. Study summary: A subsequent analysis stated that the 120 or so validation repertoires were run on the same platform as the approximately 700 first-cohort repertoires. Notes on the study in general: Rare TCR sequences predominated, though certain public TCRs were found in many donors. First-cohort TCR clusters tended to co-occur in the approximately 110 validation repertoires, a later analysis found.

These donors were members of the approximately 110-subject validation cohort, a group separate from the approximately 700-subject first cohort. The V end lost 7 bases, the J end lost 0 bases, and 13 bases lay between the germline ends. Germline CDR1 MNHNS, CDR2 SASEGT. CDR3 length: 15 residues. Method: immunoSEQ multiplex PCR; TCRdb's copy keeps in-frame clones and lacks some. The profile shows about 160,000 clones, 95% to 97% of them singletons. On this clone: Its target is not known.

Sequenced: PBMCs. V is TRBV6-1 and J is TRBJ1-5; no clear D gene. This receptor was obtained from a young woman in good health and CMV-seronegative. CDR3 sequence reads: CASTVPGDSNQPQHF. The CDR3, as DNA: TGTGCCAGCACAGTTCCCGGGGATAGCAATCAGCCCCAGCATTTT.